A selection of T cell receptor beta chains follows, all from one sample in a study of early T cells in non-severe SARS-CoV-2 infection. TCRdb fed the 5' RACE reads into MiXCR, producing one record per CDR3 protein. This sample has more than 35,000 distinct CDR3 sequences; roughly 4.4% occur once, and the top ten carry around 15%. Sample: whole blood. The receptors were gathered from an adult who was a healthcare worker with PCR-confirmed SARS-CoV-2 infection or an uninfected control (not recorded which). The CDR3 runs from the conserved cysteine through the conserved F or W. The D gene is left open where the match is weak. The size entry is marked missing in some rows and otherwise reads once, few, many or a size class.

V gene,D gene,clone size,CDR3 protein
TRBV7-7,TRBD1,many,CASSPGTAASNEQFF
TRBV9,TRBD1,many,CASSEGGQGYNEQFF
TRBV10-2,TRBD1,.,CASLGQQNTEAFF
TRBV5-1,TRBD1,.,CASGMDRGQETQYF
TRBV5-4,TRBD1,few,CASSLDQGATEAFF
TRBV20-1,TRBD2,many,CSAPGEGRGTDTQYF
TRBV6-5,.,many,CASSYSEPGQPSGGAQYF
TRBV7-8,.,few,CASSLKRIAPPYEQYF
TRBV5-8,.,many,CASSLAELYTGELFF
TRBV7-6,.,many,CASSSSGERTDTQYF
TRBV18,.,many,CASSPTDRSTEAFF
TRBV4-1,TRBD1,.,CASSQAGGRDNEQFF
TRBV19,TRBD2,many,CATSYSGGATGELFF
TRBV29-1,.,many,CSAGSRDSYGYTF
TRBV3-1,.,.,CASGPLYNEQFF
TRBV6-1,.,few,CASSLNRDARNEQFF
TRBV6-6,.,many,CASSYPGKDSPLHF
TRBV24-1,TRBD2,many,CATSDGTRNEQFF
TRBV3-1,.,many,CASSPQGNTGELFF
TRBV6-6,.,many,CASSFTLGTEAFF
TRBV7-9,TRBD1,once,CASDGQGAQYF
TRBV7-9,.,.,CASSPRDSTDAQYF
TRBV18,TRBD1,many,CASSPRQGSGEQFF
TRBV7-2,.,many,CASNAVGGSNSPLHF
TRBV11-2,TRBD2,many,CASSLEWGGAYEQFF
TRBV5-4,.,many,CASSLDASTDTQYF
TRBV7-8,TRBD2,many,CASSLAASGGANEQFF
TRBV3-1,.,many,CASSQVGVYGYTF
TRBV5-1,.,many,CASSSNFNTEAFF
TRBV6-5,TRBD2,many,CASSTMRGVFVFF
TRBV6-5,.,many,CASTRGTGELFF
TRBV18,.,many,CASSTTVNTEAFF
TRBV25-1,.,.,CASSDRDGSYEQYF
TRBV6-1,.,many,CASSVHGGQRGTEAFF
TRBV30,.,many,CAWSVSGEQFF
TRBV10-3,.,.,CAISAAGSNQPQHF
TRBV12-3/TRBV12-4,.,.,CASSMTTSQETQYF
TRBV12-5,.,.,CASGGPMNTEAFF
TRBV7-8,.,many,CASSLSGSQNEKLFF
TRBV19,.,few,CAIKTNYGYTF
TRBV5-4,.,.,CASSFRVDTEAFF
TRBV3-1,.,.,CASSQVDGPRFF
TRBV7-9,.,many,CASSLAAGANQPQHF
TRBV7-9,.,many,CASSPSVEGEQYF
TRBV12-3/TRBV12-4,.,many,CASSLAVDRLHSGNTIYF
TRBV6-1,.,many,CASRPWTEAFF
TRBV10-3,.,few,CAINSGNYGYTF
TRBV20-1,.,many,CSARKSVGYTF
TRBV7-2,.,many,CASSLAPGSGETQYF